This T cell receptor beta chain was sequenced in a study of beta chain features in type 1 diabetes. Across the study: All samples together contributed more than 90,000,000 sorted cells for examination.

The study's findings and limits: PCR may have favored shorter templates equally in patients and controls. Cells with high TCR expression could be over-represented by cDNA sequencing.

This clone has more than one count but fewer than ten. Its antigen is currently unknown. CDR1 and CDR2 from the germline V gene are SGDLS and YYNGEE. The length of the CDR3 is 14 residues. With 0 bases removed from V and 1 base from J, the gap between germline ends came to 7 bases. Since all of the isolated RNA was reverse transcribed, expressed TCRB transcripts were what got sequenced. Sequenced by immunoSEQ multiplex PCR; TCRdb stores in-frame clones only, minus some. The profile shows under 450,000 clones, approximately 15% of them singletons. Each of the CD4+ naive, central memory, regulatory and stem cell-like memory populations was sorted via CD45RO/CCR7/CD25/CD127/CD95/CD27.

Sequencing used naive CD4+ T cells from blood. This sequence was found in a man aged 25 to 45 in good health. The V and J genes are TRBV9 and TRBJ1-1; TRBD1 is a possible D gene (5 bases). The DNA for the CDR3 is TGTGCCAGCAGCGTAGTTGGGGCGAACACTGAAGCTTTCTTT. It encodes CASSVVGANTEAFF. The full variable domain, rest sourced from reference TRBV9 and TRBJ1-1, is DSGVTQTPKHLITATGQRVTLRCSPRSGDLSVYWYQQSLDQGLQFLIQYYNGEERAKGNILERFSAQQFPDLHSELNLSSLELGDSALYFCASSVVGANTEAFFGQGTRLTVV.